These T cell receptor beta chains were read from a single sample in a study of T-cell reconstitution after alpha-beta-depleted transplantation in children. MiXCR was run by TCRdb on the PCR reads, yielding one entry per CDR3 protein. The sample consists of 500,000 or so distinct CDR3 sequences, less than 35% of them appearing once. The sequences come from PBMCs from the stem cell graft donor, collected from the stem cell graft. Source of these receptors: a human donor who donated a stem cell graft to a child with aplastic anemia. The CDR3 runs from the conserved cysteine through the conserved F or W. The D gene is left open where the match is weak. Clone size is shown for a subset of rows, as once, few, many or a class of expanded clone.

size	J	D	V	CDR3	DNA
few	TRBJ1-1	.	TRBV9	CASSGGVRGDTEAFF	TGTGCCAGCAGCGGAGGGGTCCGAGGGGACACTGAAGCTTTCTTT
.	TRBJ2-1	.	TRBV7-2	CASSFGRGPYNEQFF	TGTGCCAGCAGCTTCGGCAGGGGACCCTACAATGAGCAGTTCTTC
.	TRBJ2-6	.	TRBV25-1	CASSPRVMGANVLTF	TGTGCCAGCAGTCCCCGAGTAATGGGGGCCAACGTCCTGACTTTC
few	TRBJ2-2	.	TRBV5-8	CASSFRGHGGELFF	TGTGCCAGCAGCTTCCGGGGGCACGGCGGGGAGCTGTTTTTT
few	TRBJ1-4	.	TRBV12-3/TRBV12-4	CASSFARTHATNEKLFF	TGTGCCAGCAGTTTCGCCAGGACCCATGCAACTAATGAAAAACTGTTTTTT
.	TRBJ1-1	TRBD1	TRBV20-1	CSARDRGHTEAFF	TGCAGTGCTAGAGACAGGGGGCACACTGAAGCTTTCTTT
.	TRBJ2-1	TRBD2	TRBV15	CATSRDLSTSAHNEQFF	TGTGCCACCAGCAGAGATCTGTCGACTAGCGCCCACAATGAGCAGTTCTTC
many	TRBJ2-1	.	TRBV12-3/TRBV12-4	CASSLNNEQFF	TGTGCCAGCAGCCTAAACAATGAGCAGTTCTTC
.	TRBJ1-5	.	TRBV11-2	CASSFRDNRAQHF	TGTGCCAGCAGCTTCCGGGACAATCGCGCCCAGCATTTT
.	TRBJ1-2	.	TRBV30	CAWRRAPGYGYTF	TGTGCCTGGAGGAGGGCCCCAGGCTATGGCTACACCTTC
.	TRBJ2-6	TRBD1	TRBV27	CASSLSGTGFLANVLTF	TGTGCCAGCAGTTTATCGGGGACAGGGTTTTTGGCCAACGTCCTGACTTTC
few	TRBJ1-5	.	TRBV5-8	CASSFLGGRVYQPQHF	TGTGCCAGCAGCTTCCTTGGAGGGCGCGTGTATCAGCCCCAGCATTTT
few	TRBJ1-4	.	TRBV7-2	CASSLAGQGKPNEKLFF	TGTGCCAGCAGCTTAGCTGGGCAGGGGAAGCCTAATGAAAAACTGTTTTTT
.	TRBJ2-1	.	TRBV6-5	CASSYRDGSYNEQFF	TGTGCCAGCAGCTACCGGGACGGTTCCTACAATGAGCAGTTCTTC
.	TRBJ2-5	TRBD2	TRBV20-1	CSASTREGQETQYF	TGCAGTGCTAGCACACGGGAGGGCCAAGAGACCCAGTACTTC
few	TRBJ2-1	.	TRBV7-3	CASSPLAGSSYNEQFF	TGTGCCAGCAGCCCGTTGGCGGGGAGCTCCTACAATGAGCAGTTCTTC
many	TRBJ1-6	.	TRBV20-1	CSASLSERSPLHF	TGCAGTGCTAGCCTCTCAGAACGGTCACCCCTCCACTTT
.	TRBJ1-1	TRBD1	TRBV28	CASIGGGTAGTEAFF	TGTGCCAGCATCGGCGGCGGGACAGCGGGCACTGAAGCTTTCTTT
.	TRBJ1-1	TRBD1	TRBV12-3/TRBV12-4	CASSRRTGPTEAFF	TGTGCCAGCAGTCGTCGGACAGGGCCTACTGAAGCTTTCTTT
.	TRBJ2-4	.	TRBV10-3	CAISESGSLAKNIQYF	TGTGCCATCAGTGAGTCGGGATCTCTAGCCAAAAACATTCAGTACTTC
few	TRBJ1-2	.	TRBV20-1	CSASPGGASGYTF	TGCAGTGCTAGCCCAGGAGGGGCCAGTGGCTACACCTTC
once	TRBJ2-3	.	TRBV10-3	CAISESDGGDTQYF	TGTGCCATCAGTGAGTCAGACGGGGGAGATACGCAGTATTTT
.	TRBJ2-1	TRBD2	TRBV6-2/TRBV6-3	CASSRTGTSNEQFF	TGTGCCAGCAGTAGAACCGGGACTAGCAATGAGCAGTTCTTC
few	TRBJ2-5	TRBD2	TRBV27	CASSQRLAGETQYF	TGTGCCAGCAGTCAAAGACTAGCGGGAGAGACCCAGTACTTC
.	TRBJ2-5	TRBD1	TRBV18	CASSLQGKGQETQYF	TGTGCCAGCTCGCTACAGGGGAAGGGGCAAGAGACCCAGTACTTC
.	TRBJ2-2	TRBD2	TRBV20-1	CSARKDATSRPGELFF	TGCAGTGCTAGAAAGGATGCGACTAGCCGGCCCGGGGAGCTGTTTTTT
.	TRBJ2-5	TRBD2	TRBV19	CASSIRLAGVGVETQYF	TGTGCCAGTAGTATTCGACTAGCGGGAGTGGGGGTGGAGACCCAGTACTTC
many	TRBJ2-7	TRBD2	TRBV20-1	CSARPGLVYEQYF	TGCAGTGCTAGGCCGGGACTAGTGTACGAGCAGTACTTC
.	TRBJ2-3	TRBD2	TRBV27	CASKGRGNTDTQYF	TGTGCCAGCAAAGGGAGGGGTAACACAGATACGCAGTATTTT
.	TRBJ1-2	.	TRBV5-1	CASSWDTQDGYTF	TGCGCCAGCAGCTGGGACACCCAAGACGGCTACACCTTC
.	TRBJ1-1	.	TRBV20-1	CSARGGGSKEPF	TGCAGTGCTAGAGGGGGTGGATCCAAGGAACCCTTT
.	TRBJ2-7	.	TRBV7-8	CASKTQGVSNDEQYF	TGTGCCAGCAAAACCCAAGGGGTGTCGAATGACGAGCAGTACTTC
.	TRBJ2-1	TRBD2	TRBV7-2	CASSSGLAGINEQFF	TGTGCCAGCAGCTCCGGACTAGCGGGGATCAATGAGCAGTTCTTC
.	TRBJ2-1	.	TRBV3-1	CASSQNYHNEQFF	TGTGCCAGCAGCCAAAACTACCACAATGAGCAGTTCTTC
few	TRBJ2-3	TRBD1	TRBV20-1	CSATADRDGTDTQYF	TGCAGTGCTACAGCAGACAGGGACGGCACAGATACGCAGTATTTT
.	TRBJ2-1	.	TRBV12-3/TRBV12-4	CASSKVTGEREQFF	TGTGCCAGCAGTAAAGTAACGGGAGAGAGGGAGCAGTTCTTC
.	TRBJ2-2	.	TRBV20-1	CSARQFYRGELFF	TGCAGTGCTAGACAGTTCTACAGGGGGGAGCTGTTTTTT
.	TRBJ2-1	TRBD2	TRBV6-2/TRBV6-3	CASSPPPASGRNEQFF	TGTGCCAGCAGTCCGCCACCCGCTAGCGGGAGAAATGAGCAGTTCTTC
.	TRBJ2-1	.	TRBV6-4	CASSQLLNEQFF	TGTGCCAGCAGTCAGCTCCTGAATGAGCAGTTCTTC
.	TRBJ1-1	.	TRBV12-3/TRBV12-4	CASRNWGANTEAFF	TGTGCCAGCAGGAACTGGGGGGCGAACACTGAAGCTTTCTTT
.	TRBJ2-1	.	TRBV28	CASTSLYNEQFF	TGTGCCAGCACCAGCTTATACAATGAGCAGTTCTTC
.	TRBJ2-1	.	TRBV9	CASSTLSRVTDEQFF	TGTGCCAGCAGCACCTTATCGAGGGTTACGGATGAGCAGTTCTTC
many	TRBJ2-7	TRBD1	TRBV30	CAWSRGLAEQYF	TGTGCCTGGTCCAGGGGGCTTGCCGAGCAGTACTTC
.	TRBJ2-5	TRBD1	TRBV27	CASSVGTAPGTQYF	TGTGCCAGCAGTGTAGGGACAGCCCCCGGGACCCAGTACTTC
few	TRBJ1-2	.	TRBV12-3/TRBV12-4	CASSFIFQQTGYTF	TGTGCCAGCAGTTTTATATTCCAACAAACAGGCTACACCTTC
few	TRBJ2-1	TRBD2	TRBV7-2	CASSLALAGWGNEQFF	TGTGCCAGCAGCTTAGCACTAGCGGGGTGGGGCAATGAGCAGTTCTTC
.	TRBJ1-1	.	TRBV19	CASSTPTAANTEAFF	TGTGCCAGTAGCACCCCTACGGCGGCGAACACTGAAGCTTTCTTT
few	TRBJ1-1	.	TRBV18	CASSPGVGRTEAFF	TGTGCCAGCTCACCCGGTGTCGGGCGGACTGAAGCTTTCTTT
.	TRBJ2-1	TRBD1	TRBV6-5	CASSSGTGFYNEQFF	TGTGCCAGCAGTTCCGGGACAGGGTTCTACAATGAGCAGTTCTTC
.	TRBJ2-2	.	TRBV7-2	CASSLTGTNTGELFF	TGTGCCAGCAGCCTGACCGGTACGAACACCGGGGAGCTGTTTTTT
few	TRBJ2-2	.	TRBV20-1	CSAREARELFF	TGCAGTGCTAGAGAGGCACGGGAGCTGTTTTTT
.	TRBJ2-1	TRBD2	TRBV6-2/TRBV6-3	CASSYGLAGKNEQFF	TGTGCCAGCAGTTACGGGCTAGCGGGAAAAAATGAGCAGTTCTTC